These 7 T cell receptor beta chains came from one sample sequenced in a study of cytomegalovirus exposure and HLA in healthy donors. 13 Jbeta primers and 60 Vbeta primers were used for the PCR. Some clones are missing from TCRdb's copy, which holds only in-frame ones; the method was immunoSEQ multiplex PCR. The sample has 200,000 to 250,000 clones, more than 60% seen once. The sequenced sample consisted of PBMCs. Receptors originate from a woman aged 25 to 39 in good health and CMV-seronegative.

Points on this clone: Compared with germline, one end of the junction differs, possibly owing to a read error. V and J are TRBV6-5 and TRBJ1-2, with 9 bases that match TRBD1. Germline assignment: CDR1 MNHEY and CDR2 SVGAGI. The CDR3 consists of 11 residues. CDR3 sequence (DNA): TGTGCCAGCAGTGACTGGACAGGGGACTCTTTC. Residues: CASSDWTGDSF.

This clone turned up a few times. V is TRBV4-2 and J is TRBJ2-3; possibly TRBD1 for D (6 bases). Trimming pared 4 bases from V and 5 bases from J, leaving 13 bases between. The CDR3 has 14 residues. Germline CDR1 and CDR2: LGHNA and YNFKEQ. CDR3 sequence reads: CASSPPQGKDTQYF. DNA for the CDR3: TGTGCCAGCAGCCCACCCCAGGGGAAAGATACGCAGTATTTT.

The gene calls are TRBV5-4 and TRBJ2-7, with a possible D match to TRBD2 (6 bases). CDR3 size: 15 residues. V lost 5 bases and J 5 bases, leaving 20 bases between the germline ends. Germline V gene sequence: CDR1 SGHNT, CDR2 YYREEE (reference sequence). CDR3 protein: CASRGGLDPLDEQYF. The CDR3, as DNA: TGTGCCAGCAGGGGGGGTTTGGACCCCTTAGACGAGCAGTACTTC.

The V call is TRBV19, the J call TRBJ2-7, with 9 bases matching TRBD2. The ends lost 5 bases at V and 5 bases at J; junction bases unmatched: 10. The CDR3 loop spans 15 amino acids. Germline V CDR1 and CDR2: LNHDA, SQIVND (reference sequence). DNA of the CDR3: TGTGCCAGTAGTGTGCCGGGACTAGCCTGGCACGAGCAGTACTTC. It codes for CASSVPGLAWHEQYF.

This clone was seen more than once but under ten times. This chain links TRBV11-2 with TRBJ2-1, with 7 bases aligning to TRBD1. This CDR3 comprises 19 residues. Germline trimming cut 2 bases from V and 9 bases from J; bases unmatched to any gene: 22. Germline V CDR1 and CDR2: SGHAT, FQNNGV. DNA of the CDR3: TGTGCCAGCAGCTTAACCTTCAACCGACAGGGATCGTCCCTTGGTGAGCAGTTCTTC. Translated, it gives CASSLTFNRQGSSLGEQFF.

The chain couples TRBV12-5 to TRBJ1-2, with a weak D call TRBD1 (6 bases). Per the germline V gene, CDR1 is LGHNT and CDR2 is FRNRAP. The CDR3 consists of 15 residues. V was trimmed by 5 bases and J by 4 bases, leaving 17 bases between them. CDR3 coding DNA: TGTGCTAGTGGTACCTATGCGGGGGGCGCCTATGGCTACACCTTC. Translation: CASGTYAGGAYGYTF.

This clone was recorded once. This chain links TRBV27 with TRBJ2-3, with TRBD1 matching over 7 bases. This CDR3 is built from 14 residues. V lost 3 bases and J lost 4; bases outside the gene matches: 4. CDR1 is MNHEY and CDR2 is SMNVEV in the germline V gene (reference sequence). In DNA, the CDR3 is TGTGCCAGCAGTTTCTGGGACAGTCCAGATACGCAGTATTTT. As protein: CASSFWDSPDTQYF.